This T cell receptor delta chain was sequenced in a study of gamma-delta chains in newborns, infants, children. Overall study: Microbial exposure reportedly drives polyclonal innate γδ T cell expansion after birth.

By proportion, this clone is medium-sized. Other DNA sequences in the sample encode the same CDR3. With CATT, TCRdb re-called clones from the reads. The sample contains roughly 11,000 delta-chain clones, about 8.6% of which appear only once. The germline CDR1 and CDR2 sequences are GEAIGNYY and EKD. The V end lost 1 base, the J end lost 0 bases, and 14 bases lay between the germline ends. This CDR3 is built from 16 residues. The receptor comes from a child who was a newborn, infant or young child, either healthy, febrile or measles-vaccinated (not recorded which). Input material: blood. The V gene is TRDV2, the J gene TRDJ1, with a possible D match to TRDD3 (6 bases). The CDR3 is CACDTLLGVDTDKLIF. The CDR3 DNA sequence: TGTGCCTGTGACACGTTACTGGGAGTTGACACCGATAAACTCATCTTT.